This TCR beta chain was retrieved from a study of beta chain features in type 1 diabetes. Points on this clone: Its target is unknown.

V gave up 7 bases and J gave up 5 bases; unmatched junction bases: 24. This CDR3 region has 18 residues. CDR1 and CDR2 from the germline V gene are SQVTM and ANQGSEA. Study-wide points: Shorter TCRB CDR3s, moderately but significantly so, were found in Type 1 diabetes patients in all four CD4+ subsets.

Sequencing targeted expressed TCRB transcripts, as all isolated RNA had been reverse transcribed. The repertoire was sequenced with immunoSEQ multiplex PCR; TCRdb's copy has only in-frame clones and lacks some. Of roughly 70,000 clones listed, about 50% are singletons. Sequences were obtained from central memory CD4+ T cells from blood. The TCR was taken from a man aged 25-40 years with type 1 diabetes. V and J are TRBV29-1 and TRBJ2-5; TRBD2 matches at 8 bases. Here the CDR3 reads CSALTYGGLGSGSETQYF. For the CDR3, the DNA is TGCAGCGCATTGACGTACGGGGGACTAGGGTCCGGCTCGGAGACCCAGTACTTC. Based on the CDR3 plus reference TRBV29-1 and TRBJ2-5, the full variable domain is SAVISQKPSRDICQRGTSLTIQCQVDSQVTMMFWYRQQPGQSLTLIATANQGSEATYESGFVIDKFPISRPNLTFSTLTVSNMSPEDSSIYLCSALTYGGLGSGSETQYFGPGTRLLVL.